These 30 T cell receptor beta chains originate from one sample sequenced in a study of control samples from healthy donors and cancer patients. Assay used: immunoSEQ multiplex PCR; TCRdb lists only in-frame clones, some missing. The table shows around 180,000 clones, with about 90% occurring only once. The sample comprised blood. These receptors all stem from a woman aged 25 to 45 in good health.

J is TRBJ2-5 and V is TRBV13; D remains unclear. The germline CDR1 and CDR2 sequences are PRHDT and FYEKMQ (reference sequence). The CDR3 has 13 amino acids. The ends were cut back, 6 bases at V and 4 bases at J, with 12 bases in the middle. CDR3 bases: TGTGCCAGCAGACGGACGGCGCTAGAGACCCAGTACTTC. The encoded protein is CASRRTALETQYF.

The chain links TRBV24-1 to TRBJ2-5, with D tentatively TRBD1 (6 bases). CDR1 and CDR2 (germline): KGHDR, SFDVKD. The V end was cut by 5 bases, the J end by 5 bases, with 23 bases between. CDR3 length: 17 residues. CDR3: CATSGIPRDNQRETQYF. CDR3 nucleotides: TGTGCCACCAGTGGCATCCCTCGGGACAACCAGAGGGAGACCCAGTACTTC.

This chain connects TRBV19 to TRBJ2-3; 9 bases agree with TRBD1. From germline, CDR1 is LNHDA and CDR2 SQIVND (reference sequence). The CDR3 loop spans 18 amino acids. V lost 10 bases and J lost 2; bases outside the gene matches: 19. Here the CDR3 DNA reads TGTGCCACCACCTTTACCCGCAAGACAGGGGGAAACACAGATACGCAGTATTTT. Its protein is CATTFTRKTGGNTDTQYF.

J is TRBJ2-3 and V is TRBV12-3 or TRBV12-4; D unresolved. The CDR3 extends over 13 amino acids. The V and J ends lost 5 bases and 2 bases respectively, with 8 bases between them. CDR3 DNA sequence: TGTGCCAGCAGTCATGGGGACACAGATACGCAGTATTTT. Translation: CASSHGDTDTQYF.

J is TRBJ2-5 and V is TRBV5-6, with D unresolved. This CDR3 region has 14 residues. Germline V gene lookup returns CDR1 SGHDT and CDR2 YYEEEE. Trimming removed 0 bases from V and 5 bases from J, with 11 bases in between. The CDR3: CASSLGYGRETQYF. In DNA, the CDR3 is TGTGCCAGCAGCTTGGGCTACGGCCGGGAGACCCAGTACTTC. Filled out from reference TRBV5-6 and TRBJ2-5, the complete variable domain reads DAGVTQSPTHLIKTRGQQVTLRCSPKSGHDTVSWYQQALGQGPQFIFQYYEEEERQRGNFPDRFSGHQFPNYSSELNVNALLLGDSALYLCASSLGYGRETQYFGPGTRLLVL.

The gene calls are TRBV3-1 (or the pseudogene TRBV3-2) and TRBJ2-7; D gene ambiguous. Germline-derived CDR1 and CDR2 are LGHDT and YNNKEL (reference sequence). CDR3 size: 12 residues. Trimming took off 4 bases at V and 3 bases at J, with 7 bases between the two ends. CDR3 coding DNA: TGTGCCAGCAGCCTTACGGGCTACGAGCAGTACTTC. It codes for CASSLTGYEQYF.

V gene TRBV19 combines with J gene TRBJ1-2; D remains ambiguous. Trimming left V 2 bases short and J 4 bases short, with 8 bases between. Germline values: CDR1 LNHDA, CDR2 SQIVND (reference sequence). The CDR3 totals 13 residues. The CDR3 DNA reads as TGTGCCAGTAGTATACTACAGTTCTATGGCTACACCTTC. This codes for CASSILQFYGYTF. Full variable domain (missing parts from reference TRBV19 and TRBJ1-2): DGGITQSPKYLFRKEGQNVTLSCEQNLNHDAMYWYRQDPGQGLRLIYYSQIVNDFQKGDIAEGYSVSREKKESFPLTVTSAQKNPTAFYLCASSILQFYGYTFGSGTRLTVV.

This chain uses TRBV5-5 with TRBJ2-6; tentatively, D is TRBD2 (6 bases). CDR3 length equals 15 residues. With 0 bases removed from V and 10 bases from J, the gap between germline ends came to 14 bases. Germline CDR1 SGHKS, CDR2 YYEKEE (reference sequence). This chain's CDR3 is CASSLGDGGKNVLTF. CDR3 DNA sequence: TGTGCCAGCAGCTTGGGGGACGGGGGTAAGAACGTCCTGACTTTC. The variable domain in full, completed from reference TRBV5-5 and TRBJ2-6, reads DAGVTQSPTHLIKTRGQQVTLRCSPISGHKSVSWYQQVLGQGPQFIFQYYEKEERGRGNFPDRFSARQFPNYSSELNVNALLLGDSALYLCASSLGDGGKNVLTFGAGSRLTVL.

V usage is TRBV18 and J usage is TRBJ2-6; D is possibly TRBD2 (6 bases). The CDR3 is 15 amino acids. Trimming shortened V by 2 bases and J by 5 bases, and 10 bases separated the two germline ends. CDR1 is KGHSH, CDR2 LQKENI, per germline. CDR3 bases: TGTGCCAGCTCACCAGACGGGAGCTGGGCCAACGTCCTGACTTTC. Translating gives CASSPDGSWANVLTF.

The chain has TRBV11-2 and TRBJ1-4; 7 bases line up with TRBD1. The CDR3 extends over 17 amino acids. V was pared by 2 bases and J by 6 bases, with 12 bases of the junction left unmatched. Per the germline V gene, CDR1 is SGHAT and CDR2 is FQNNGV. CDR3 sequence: CASSLTLGTEDDEKLFF. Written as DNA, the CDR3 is TGTGCCAGCAGCTTAACACTCGGGACAGAGGATGATGAAAAACTGTTTTTT. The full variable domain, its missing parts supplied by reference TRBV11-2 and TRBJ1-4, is EAGVAQSPRYKIIEKRQSVAFWCNPISGHATLYWYQQILGQGPKLLIQFQNNGVVDDSQLPKDRFSAERLKGVDSTLKIQPAKLEDSAVYLCASSLTLGTEDDEKLFFGSGTQLSVL.

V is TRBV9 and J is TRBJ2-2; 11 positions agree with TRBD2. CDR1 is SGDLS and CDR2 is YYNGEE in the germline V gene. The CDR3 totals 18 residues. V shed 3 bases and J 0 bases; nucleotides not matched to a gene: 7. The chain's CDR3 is CASSGGSGGATNTGELFF. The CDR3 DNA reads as TGTGCCAGCAGCGGAGGTAGCGGGGGGGCTACGAACACCGGGGAGCTGTTTTTT.

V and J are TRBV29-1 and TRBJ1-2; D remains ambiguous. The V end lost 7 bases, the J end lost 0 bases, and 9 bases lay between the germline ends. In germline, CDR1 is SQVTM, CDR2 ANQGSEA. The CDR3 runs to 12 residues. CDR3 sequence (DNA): TGCAGCGCGGAGGGCCCTAACTATGGCTACACCTTC. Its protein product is CSAEGPNYGYTF.

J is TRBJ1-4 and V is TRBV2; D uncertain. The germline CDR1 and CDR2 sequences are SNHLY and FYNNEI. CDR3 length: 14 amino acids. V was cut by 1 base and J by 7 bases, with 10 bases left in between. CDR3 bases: TGTGCCAGCAGTGAAGGGGGAGGGTCTGAAAAACTGTTTTTT. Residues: CASSEGGGSEKLFF.

This chain's CDR3 is CASSLGRKNTEAFF. CDR3 DNA sequence: TGTGCCAGCAGTTTAGGCAGAAAGAACACTGAAGCTTTCTTT. The V call is TRBV27, the J call TRBJ1-1; D uncertain. CDR3 size: 14 residues. Germline CDR1 is MNHEY and CDR2 is SMNVEV (reference sequence). V lost 2 bases and J lost 1, with 8 bases in between.

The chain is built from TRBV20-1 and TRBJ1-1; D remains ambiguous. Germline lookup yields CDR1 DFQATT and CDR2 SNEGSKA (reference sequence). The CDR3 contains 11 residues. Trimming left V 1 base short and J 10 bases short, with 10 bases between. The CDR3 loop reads CSARGPVGAFF. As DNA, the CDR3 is TGCAGTGCTAGAGGGCCAGTCGGAGCTTTCTTT.

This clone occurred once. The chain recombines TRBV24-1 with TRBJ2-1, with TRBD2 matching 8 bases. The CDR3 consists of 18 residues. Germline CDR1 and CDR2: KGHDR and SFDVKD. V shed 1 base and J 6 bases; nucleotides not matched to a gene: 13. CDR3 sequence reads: CATSDFGSDGGRPNEQFF. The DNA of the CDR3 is TGTGCCACCAGTGATTTTGGGTCGGACGGCGGGAGGCCCAATGAGCAGTTCTTC.

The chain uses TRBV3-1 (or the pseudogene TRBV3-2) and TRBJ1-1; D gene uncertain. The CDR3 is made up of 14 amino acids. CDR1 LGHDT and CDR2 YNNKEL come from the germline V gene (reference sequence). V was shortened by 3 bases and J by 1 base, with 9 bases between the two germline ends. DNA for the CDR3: TGTGCCAGCAGCCACCTCCCTACGAACACTGAAGCTTTCTTT. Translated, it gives CASSHLPTNTEAFF.

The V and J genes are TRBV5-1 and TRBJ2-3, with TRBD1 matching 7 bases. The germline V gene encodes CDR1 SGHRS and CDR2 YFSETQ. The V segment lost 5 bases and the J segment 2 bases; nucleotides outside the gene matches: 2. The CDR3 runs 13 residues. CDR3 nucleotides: TGCGCCAGCAGACAGGGGCTCACAGATACGCAGTATTTT. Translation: CASRQGLTDTQYF.

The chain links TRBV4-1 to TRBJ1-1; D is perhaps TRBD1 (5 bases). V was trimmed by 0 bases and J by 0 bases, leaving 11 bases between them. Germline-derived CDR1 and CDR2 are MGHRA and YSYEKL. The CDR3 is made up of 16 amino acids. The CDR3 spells CASSQERRQLNTEAFF. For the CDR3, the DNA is TGCGCCAGCAGCCAAGAACGGCGACAGCTGAACACTGAAGCTTTCTTT.

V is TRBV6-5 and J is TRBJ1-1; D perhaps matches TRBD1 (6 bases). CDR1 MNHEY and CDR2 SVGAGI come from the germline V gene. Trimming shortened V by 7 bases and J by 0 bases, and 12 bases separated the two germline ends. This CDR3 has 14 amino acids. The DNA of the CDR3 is TGTGCCAGCATTGTAGGGGGGGTGAACACTGAAGCTTTCTTT. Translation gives CASIVGGVNTEAFF.

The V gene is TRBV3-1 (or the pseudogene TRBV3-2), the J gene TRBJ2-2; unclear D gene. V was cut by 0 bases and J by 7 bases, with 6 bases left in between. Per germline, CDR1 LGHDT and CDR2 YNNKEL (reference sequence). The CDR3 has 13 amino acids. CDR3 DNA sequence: TGTGCCAGCAGCCAAGAGATTGTCGGGGAGCTGTTTTTT. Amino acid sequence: CASSQEIVGELFF.

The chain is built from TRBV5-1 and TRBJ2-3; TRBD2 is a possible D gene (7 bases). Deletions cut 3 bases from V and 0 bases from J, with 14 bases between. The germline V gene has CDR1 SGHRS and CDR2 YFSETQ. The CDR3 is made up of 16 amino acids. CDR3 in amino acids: CASSSLGGHSTDTQYF. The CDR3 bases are TGCGCCAGCAGCTCTCTCGGGGGGCATAGCACAGATACGCAGTATTTT.

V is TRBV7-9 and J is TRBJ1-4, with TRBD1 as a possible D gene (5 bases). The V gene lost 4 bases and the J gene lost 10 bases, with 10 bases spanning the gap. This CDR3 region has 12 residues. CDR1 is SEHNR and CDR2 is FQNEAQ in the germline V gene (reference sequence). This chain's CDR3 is CASSSPQGKLFF. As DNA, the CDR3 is TGTGCCAGCAGCTCGCCCCAGGGAAAACTGTTTTTT.

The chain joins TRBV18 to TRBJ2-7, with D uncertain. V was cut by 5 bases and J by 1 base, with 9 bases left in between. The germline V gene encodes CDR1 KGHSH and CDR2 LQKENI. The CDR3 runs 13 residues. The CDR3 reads CASSSDGSYEQYF. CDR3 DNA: TGTGCCAGCTCATCAGACGGTTCCTACGAGCAGTACTTC.

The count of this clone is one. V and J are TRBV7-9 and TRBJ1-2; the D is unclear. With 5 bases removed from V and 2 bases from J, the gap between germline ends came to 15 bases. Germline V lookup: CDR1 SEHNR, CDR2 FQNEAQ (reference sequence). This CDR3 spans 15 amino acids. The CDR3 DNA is TGTGCCAGCAGCCCAGTCTCTGTTGTAAACTATGGCTACACCTTC. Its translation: CASSPVSVVNYGYTF.

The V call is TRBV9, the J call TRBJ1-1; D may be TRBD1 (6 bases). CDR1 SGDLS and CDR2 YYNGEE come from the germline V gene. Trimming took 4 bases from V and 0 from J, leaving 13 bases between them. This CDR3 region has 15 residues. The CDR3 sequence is CASSLGGAMNTEAFF. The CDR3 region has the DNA TGTGCCAGCAGCCTAGGGGGGGCGATGAACACTGAAGCTTTCTTT.

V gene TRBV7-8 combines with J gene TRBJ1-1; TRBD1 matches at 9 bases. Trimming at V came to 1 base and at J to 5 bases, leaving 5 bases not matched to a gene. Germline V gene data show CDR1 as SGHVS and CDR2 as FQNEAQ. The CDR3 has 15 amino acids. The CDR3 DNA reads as TGTGCCAGCAGCTTAGTCGACAGGGGGGGGACTGAAGCTTTCTTT. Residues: CASSLVDRGGTEAFF.

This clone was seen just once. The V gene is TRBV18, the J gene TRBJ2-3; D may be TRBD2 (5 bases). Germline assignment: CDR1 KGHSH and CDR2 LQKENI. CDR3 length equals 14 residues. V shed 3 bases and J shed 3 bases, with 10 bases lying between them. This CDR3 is CASSPSGGTDTQYF. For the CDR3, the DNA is TGTGCCAGCTCACCGAGCGGCGGTACAGATACGCAGTATTTT.

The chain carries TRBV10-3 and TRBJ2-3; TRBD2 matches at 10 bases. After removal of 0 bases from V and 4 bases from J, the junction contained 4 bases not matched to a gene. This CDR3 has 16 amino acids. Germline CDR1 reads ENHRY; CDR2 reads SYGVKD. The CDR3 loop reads CAISESSGGGSDTQYF. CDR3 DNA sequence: TGTGCCATCAGTGAGTCCAGCGGGGGGGGCTCAGATACGCAGTATTTT.

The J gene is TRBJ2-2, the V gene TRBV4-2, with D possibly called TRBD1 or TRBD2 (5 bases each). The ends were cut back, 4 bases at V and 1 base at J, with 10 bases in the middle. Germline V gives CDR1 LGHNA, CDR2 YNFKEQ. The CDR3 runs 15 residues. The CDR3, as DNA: TGTGCCAGCAGCCCACAGGCGGGGAACACCGGGGAGCTGTTTTTT. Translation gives CASSPQAGNTGELFF.